The present T cell receptor beta chain was sequenced within a study of molecular identifiers for immune sequencing clone quantification. A CD8+CD4-CCR7+CD45RA+ gate was used to sort naive CD8 T cells. The CDR3 runs to 15 residues. The V and J ends lost 0 bases and 5 bases respectively, with 13 bases between them. Per the germline V gene, CDR1 is LGHNA and CDR2 is YSLEER. Study results and caveats: The study found clones above 20 RNA copies held over 99% of effector molecules and under 1% in naive cells. Underestimated sizes of highly expanded clones could result from identical TCR molecules that share a barcode.

Previously reported methods and listed TCR primers produced the bulk TCR libraries. TCRdb reprocessed the PCR reads via MiXCR and lists one record per CDR3 protein. The repertoire holds around 470,000 distinct CDR3 sequences, with 20% to 25% as singletons. With respect to this clonotype: Its matching antigen is unknown.

Material: naive CD8+ T cells from blood, with Jurkat cell RNA spiked in. Subset noted: FACS-sorted CD8+CD4-CCR7+CD45RA+ naive T cells. This clonotype was obtained from a human donor in good health. Some libraries in this study had Jurkat cell RNA spiked in. V is TRBV4-3 and J is TRBJ1-1; perhaps TRBD1 as D (6 bases). This CDR3 reads CASSQETGWDTEAFF. The CDR3 bases are TGCGCCAGCAGCCAAGAGACAGGATGGGATACTGAAGCTTTCTTT.